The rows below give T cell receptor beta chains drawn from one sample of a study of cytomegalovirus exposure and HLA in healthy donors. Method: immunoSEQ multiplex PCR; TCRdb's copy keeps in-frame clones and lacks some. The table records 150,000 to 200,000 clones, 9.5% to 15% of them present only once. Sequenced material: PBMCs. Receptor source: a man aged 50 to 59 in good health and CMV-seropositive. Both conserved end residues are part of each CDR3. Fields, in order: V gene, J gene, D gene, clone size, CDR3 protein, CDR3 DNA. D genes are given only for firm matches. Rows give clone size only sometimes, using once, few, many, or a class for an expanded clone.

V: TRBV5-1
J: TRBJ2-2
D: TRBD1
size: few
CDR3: CASSSEPGQRLIGELFF
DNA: TGCGCCAGCAGCTCGGAACCGGGACAGAGATTGATCGGGGAGCTGTTTTTT

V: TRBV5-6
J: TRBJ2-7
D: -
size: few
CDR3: CASSYTGLSPYEQYF
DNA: TGTGCCAGCAGTTATACAGGGTTGAGTCCCTACGAGCAGTACTTC

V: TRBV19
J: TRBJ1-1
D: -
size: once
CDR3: CASRGDILGTEAFF
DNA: TGTGCCAGTAGGGGGGACATCCTTGGCACTGAAGCTTTCTTT

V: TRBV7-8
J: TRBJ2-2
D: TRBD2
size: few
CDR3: CASSLVGLAWNTGELFF
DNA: TGTGCCAGCAGCTTAGTGGGACTAGCTTGGAACACCGGGGAGCTGTTTTTT

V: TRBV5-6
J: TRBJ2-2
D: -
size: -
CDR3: CASSLVGVNTGELFF
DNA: TGTGCCAGCAGCTTGGTAGGGGTGAACACCGGGGAGCTGTTTTTT

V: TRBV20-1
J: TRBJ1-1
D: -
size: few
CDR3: CSASSTGIAFF
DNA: TGCAGTGCTAGTAGCACAGGGATAGCTTTCTTT

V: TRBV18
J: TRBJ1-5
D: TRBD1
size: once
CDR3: CASSPTGGTGQPQHF
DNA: TGTGCCAGCTCACCAACAGGGGGCACCGGTCAGCCCCAGCATTTT

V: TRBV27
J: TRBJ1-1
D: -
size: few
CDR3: CASSFRVSRTEAFF
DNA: TGTGCCAGCAGTTTTCGGGTGTCAAGAACTGAAGCTTTCTTT

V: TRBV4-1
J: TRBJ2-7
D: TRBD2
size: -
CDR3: CASSQALAGGPYEQYF
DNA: TGCGCCAGCAGCCAAGCCCTAGCGGGGGGGCCCTACGAGCAGTACTTC

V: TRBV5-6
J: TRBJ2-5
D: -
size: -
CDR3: CASSLDYQETQYF
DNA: TGTGCCAGCAGCTTGGACTATCAAGAGACCCAGTACTTC

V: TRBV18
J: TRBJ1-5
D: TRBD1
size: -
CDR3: CASSPRRQGVTSNQPQHF
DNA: TGTGCCAGCTCACCACGACGACAGGGGGTAACTAGTAATCAGCCCCAGCATTTT

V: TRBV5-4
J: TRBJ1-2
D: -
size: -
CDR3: CASSLAADINYGYTF
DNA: TGTGCCAGCAGCTTGGCGGCAGACATAAACTATGGCTACACCTTC

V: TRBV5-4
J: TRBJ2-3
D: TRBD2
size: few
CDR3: CASKWGRGGSTDTQYF
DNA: TGTGCCAGCAAGTGGGGACGGGGGGGGAGCACAGATACGCAGTATTTT

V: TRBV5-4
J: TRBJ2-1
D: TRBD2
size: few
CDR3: CASSLVFGGANEQFF
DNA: TGTGCCAGCAGCTTGGTATTCGGGGGGGCGAATGAGCAGTTCTTC

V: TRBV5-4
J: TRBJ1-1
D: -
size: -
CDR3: CASSNRARAEAFF
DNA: TGTGCCAGCAGCAACAGGGCCAGAGCTGAAGCTTTCTTT

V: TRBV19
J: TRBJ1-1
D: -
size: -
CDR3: CASIWANTEAFF
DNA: TGTGCCAGTATTTGGGCTAACACTGAAGCTTTCTTT

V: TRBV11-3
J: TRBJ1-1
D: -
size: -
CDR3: CASSSPPGHMNTEAFF
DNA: TGTGCCAGCAGCTCGCCTCCGGGACACATGAACACTGAAGCTTTCTTT

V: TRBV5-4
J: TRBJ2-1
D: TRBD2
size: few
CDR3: CASSRTSGGFDEQFF
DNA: TGTGCCAGCAGTAGGACTAGCGGGGGGTTCGATGAGCAGTTCTTC

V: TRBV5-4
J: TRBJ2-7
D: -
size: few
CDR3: CASSSTGSPAGQYF
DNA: TGTGCCAGCAGCTCTACCGGGTCCCCAGCGGGGCAGTACTTC

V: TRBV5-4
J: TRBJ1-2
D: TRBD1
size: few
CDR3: CASSEDRVNYGYTF
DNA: TGTGCCAGCAGCGAGGACAGGGTTAACTATGGCTACACCTTC

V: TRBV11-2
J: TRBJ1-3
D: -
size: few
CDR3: CASSLNAAAGATGNTIYF
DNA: TGTGCCAGCAGCTTAAACGCTGCCGCGGGGGCGACGGGAAACACCATATATTTT

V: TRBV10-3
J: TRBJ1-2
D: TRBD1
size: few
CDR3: CAIRDGQERYGYTF
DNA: TGTGCCATCAGGGACGGACAGGAGAGGTATGGCTACACCTTC

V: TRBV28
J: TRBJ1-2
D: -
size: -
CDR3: CAITVGGSSNYGYTF
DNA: TGTGCCATTACAGTGGGGGGGTCATCTAACTATGGCTACACCTTC

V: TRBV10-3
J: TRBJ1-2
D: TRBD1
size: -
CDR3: CAISEGTGESYGYTF
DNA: TGTGCCATCAGTGAGGGGACAGGGGAAAGCTATGGCTACACCTTC

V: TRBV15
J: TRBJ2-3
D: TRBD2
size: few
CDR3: CATSRGIAGGRDTQYF
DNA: TGTGCCACCAGCAGAGGGATAGCGGGGGGCCGGGATACGCAGTATTTT

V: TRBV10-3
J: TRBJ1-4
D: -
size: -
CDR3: CAISSREYEKLFF
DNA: TGTGCCATCAGCTCTCGGGAGTACGAAAAACTGTTTTTT